These 20 T cell receptor beta chains were sequenced from one sample in a study of blood T cell repertoires in COVID-19. Produced via immunoSEQ multiplex PCR; TCRdb's table is partial and in-frame only. The sample lists about 200,000 clones, roughly four fifths occurring once. Source material: peripheral blood. These receptors all come from a woman aged 70 to 79 with COVID-19, enrolled during active disease.

The chain carries TRBV19 and TRBJ1-1, with D tentatively TRBD1 (6 bases). Germline values: CDR1 LNHDA, CDR2 SQIVND (reference sequence). V lost 4 bases, J lost 3 bases, and 12 bases lay in between. CDR3 size: 14 residues. The CDR3 is CASSKNRVDTEAFF. The CDR3 nucleotides read TGTGCCAGTAGTAAAAACAGGGTTGACACTGAAGCTTTCTTT.

The chain links TRBV9 to TRBJ1-2; TRBD1 is a possible D gene (5 bases). V gave up 4 bases and J gave up 4 bases, with 11 bases separating them. Germline CDR1 reads SGDLS; CDR2 reads YYNGEE. This CDR3 has 13 amino acids. CDR3 DNA: TGTGCCAGCAGCACTCAGGGCCCCTATGGCTACACCTTC. It translates to CASSTQGPYGYTF.

The V call is TRBV6-5, the J call TRBJ2-3, with D perhaps TRBD2 (5 bases). V lost 4 bases to trimming and J lost 0 bases, with 8 bases between them. The CDR3 is 14 residues long. Germline V CDR1 and CDR2: MNHEY, SVGAGI. The CDR3 nucleotides are TGTGCCAGCAGTTGGACTCTAAGCACAGATACGCAGTATTTT. Protein sequence: CASSWTLSTDTQYF.

The rearrangement uses TRBV5-1 and TRBJ1-4; the match to TRBD1 covers 8 bases. CDR1 SGHRS and CDR2 YFSETQ come from the germline V gene. J gave up 13 bases and V 4 bases, and 15 bases lay outside the gene matches. The length of the CDR3 is 15 residues. This CDR3 reads CASSQEGQGMRGLFF. The CDR3 DNA sequence: TGCGCCAGCAGCCAGGAAGGACAGGGAATGAGGGGACTGTTTTTT.

This clone turned up a few times. This chain joins TRBV6-2 or TRBV6-3 and TRBJ1-2; 12 bases are a match to TRBD1. The V gene end was trimmed by 0 bases and the J gene end by 9 bases; junction bases not matched to a gene: 5. Germline V CDR1 and CDR2: MNHEY, SVGEGT. The CDR3 is 15 amino acids. The CDR3 DNA reads as TGTGCCAGCAGTTACTCTGGGACAGGGGGCAGAAGCTACACCTTC. This gives the protein CASSYSGTGGRSYTF.

The V and J genes are TRBV4-3 and TRBJ1-4; possible D gene TRBD1, 5 bases. This CDR3 contains 14 residues. Per the germline V gene, CDR1 is LGHNA and CDR2 is YSLEER. V gave up 4 bases and J gave up 5 bases, with 11 bases separating them. The CDR3: CASSRTNLNEKLFF. In DNA, the CDR3 is TGCGCCAGCAGCCGGACAAACCTAAATGAAAAACTGTTTTTT.

The V and J genes are TRBV7-2 and TRBJ1-4; the D gene is possibly TRBD1 (6 bases). The V gene lost 5 bases and the J gene lost 3 bases, with 22 bases spanning the gap. The CDR3 covers 18 residues. Germline V gene data show CDR1 as SGHTA and CDR2 as FQGNSA. Here the CDR3 DNA reads TGTGCCAGCAGCGACACCTCGGGACATGCCCGAGCTAATGAAAAACTGTTTTTT. Protein: CASSDTSGHARANEKLFF.

The chain links TRBV19 to TRBJ1-1, with 7 bases fitting TRBD1. CDR3 length: 14 amino acids. Germline loops: CDR1 LNHDA, CDR2 SQIVND (reference sequence). Trimming cost V 3 bases and J 4 bases; bases outside gene matches: 5. CDR3 sequence (DNA): TGTGCCAGTAGTATTACAGGGGTAAGCACTGAAGCTTTCTTT. This sequence encodes CASSITGVSTEAFF.

V and J are TRBV29-1 and TRBJ2-7; D is possibly TRBD1 (6 bases). The CDR3 length is 12 residues. From germline, CDR1 is SQVTM and CDR2 ANQGSEA. V was pared by 4 bases and J by 3 bases, with 10 bases between. The CDR3 spells CSVAGDRYEQYF. CDR3 DNA: TGCAGCGTTGCAGGGGACCGCTACGAGCAGTACTTC.

This chain links TRBV6-5 with TRBJ2-3; D remains ambiguous. This CDR3 is 11 amino acids long. Deletions cut 8 bases from V and 3 bases from J, with 6 bases between. From germline, CDR1 is MNHEY and CDR2 SVGAGI. CDR3 in amino acids: CASLRTDTQYF. CDR3 in DNA: TGTGCCAGCCTTCGGACAGATACGCAGTATTTT.

The genes are TRBV4-1 and TRBJ2-7, with 8 bases fitting TRBD2. V lost 5 bases to trimming and J lost 2 bases; unmatched junction nucleotides: 8. In germline, CDR1 is MGHRA, CDR2 YSYEKL. The CDR3 totals 15 residues. The DNA of the CDR3 is TGCGCCAGCAGCTACCTTAGCGGGGCGCCCTACGAGCAGTACTTC. As protein: CASSYLSGAPYEQYF.

The V call is TRBV4-1, the J call TRBJ1-2; no clear D gene. Per the germline V gene, CDR1 is MGHRA and CDR2 is YSYEKL. The CDR3 runs to 15 residues. Between the trimmed V and J ends, which lost 1 base and 2 bases, there was a span of 11 bases. As DNA, the CDR3 is TGCGCCAGCAGCCAAGGGGGAGGAACCAACTATGGCTACACCTTC. Residues: CASSQGGGTNYGYTF.

This clone was detected once. Other nucleotide sequences in the sample specify the same CDR3. The chain combines TRBV6-5 with TRBJ1-2, with 9 bases identical to TRBD1. V lost 3 bases to trimming and J lost 5 bases; unmatched junction nucleotides: 4. Germline CDR1 is MNHEY and CDR2 is SVGAGI. There are 14 residues in the CDR3. This chain's CDR3 is CASSYRDRGYGYTF. CDR3 nucleotides: TGTGCCAGCAGTTATAGAGACAGGGGGTATGGCTACACCTTC.

The chain joins TRBV30 to TRBJ1-4; tentative D call: TRBD1 (5 bases). The V gene lost 4 bases and the J gene lost 0 bases, with 21 bases spanning the gap. The CDR3 length is 18 residues. Germline assignment: CDR1 GTSNPN and CDR2 SVGIG (reference sequence). In DNA form, the CDR3 reads TGTGCCTGGACGGTTCAGGGAAAAGTCTTTGCAACTAATGAAAAACTGTTTTTT. Translating it yields CAWTVQGKVFATNEKLFF.

The genes are TRBV3-1 (or the pseudogene TRBV3-2) and TRBJ2-5; no firm D call. V lost 0 bases and J lost 7, with 15 bases in between. This CDR3 is 15 amino acids long. Germline assignment: CDR1 LGHDT and CDR2 YNNKEL (reference sequence). CDR3 in DNA: TGTGCCAGCAGCCAAGAAGATGCGGCCGGTGCGACCCAGTACTTC. Protein: CASSQEDAAGATQYF.

The rearrangement joins TRBV4-1 to TRBJ1-2; D not certain. The V gene's germline CDR1 is MGHRA and CDR2 YSYEKL. CDR3 length: 12 residues. The ends were cut back, 3 bases at V and 3 bases at J, with 5 bases in the middle. CDR3 protein: CASSHPYYGYTF. The DNA for the CDR3 is TGCGCCAGCAGCCATCCTTACTATGGCTACACCTTC.

The V gene is TRBV6-2 or TRBV6-3, the J gene TRBJ2-2, with TRBD2 identical over 8 bases. Trimming cost V 0 bases and J 5 bases; bases outside gene matches: 8. This CDR3 region has 17 residues. Looked up from germline, CDR1 is MNHEY and CDR2 is SVGEGT. As DNA, the CDR3 is TGTGCCAGCAGTTACTCGATAGCGGGATTTGGAACCGGGGAGCTGTTTTTT. Its protein is CASSYSIAGFGTGELFF.

The chain combines TRBV28 with TRBJ1-2; no firm D call. This CDR3 has 14 amino acids. Trimming took off 3 bases at V and 3 bases at J, with 11 bases between the two ends. Germline CDR1 is MDHEN and CDR2 is SYDVKM. The CDR3 region is CASSFPPGDYGYTF. The CDR3 coding sequence is TGTGCCAGCAGTTTTCCCCCGGGAGACTATGGCTACACCTTC.

The genes are TRBV21-1 and TRBJ2-6; whether TRBD2, the table's D call, matches the DNA was not checked. TRBV21-1 is a pseudogene segment. The CDR3 sequence is 15 residues long. CDR3 protein: CASSKGLSGANVLTF. CDR3 coding DNA: TGTGCCAGCAGCAAAGGTCTCTCTGGGGCCAACGTCCTGACTTTC.

Here the CDR3 reads CASNVGGRHDYEQYF. As DNA, the CDR3 is TGTGCCAGCAACGTTGGGGGCCGCCACGATTACGAGCAGTACTTC. The chain combines TRBV9 with TRBJ2-7; TRBD1 is a possible D gene (6 bases). CDR1 is SGDLS and CDR2 is YYNGEE in the germline V gene. Trimming stripped 6 bases from V and 4 bases from J, with 20 bases between. The CDR3 length is 15 residues.